These 10 T cell receptor beta chains were sequenced from one sample in a study of T cells after yellow fever vaccination (dated by TCRdb to between 2018 and 2020). Libraries came from 5' RACE. These reads were obtained on an Illumina NovaSeq 6000. In-frame beta chains were kept once TCRdb had trimmed the public reads at Q25 with fastp and called clones with MiXCR. All rows with the same CDR3 protein become a single entry with the most common DNA and genes. The table for this sample lists just over 300,000 distinct CDR3 sequences; 3% to 4.5% of them were counted only once. The ten largest clones take up about 20% of the sample. In the paper's terms, the treatment or condition label means: live attenuated yellow fever vaccine strain. This sample comprised PBMCs, obtained on the day of the yellow fever booster vaccination. Source of these receptors: a young man who received the YFV17D yellow fever vaccine.

This clonotype appeared many times. Here the CDR3 reads CASSQRGGMRTDTQYF. CDR3 sequence (DNA): TGTGCCAGCAGCCAACGGGGGGGGATGAGAACAGATACGCAGTATTTT. The chain combines TRBV7-2 with TRBJ2-3; 8 bases agree with TRBD2. Germline CDR1 and CDR2: SGHTA and FQGNSA. CDR3 length: 16 residues. V trimming: 5 bases; J trimming: 3 bases; junction bases outside the gene matches: 10.

This clonotype occurred many times. The chain has TRBV20-1 and TRBJ2-1; D gene unclear. Trimming took 5 bases from V and 1 from J, leaving 9 bases between them. Germline-derived CDR1 and CDR2 are DFQATT and SNEGSKA (reference sequence). The CDR3 has 13 amino acids. CDR3 DNA sequence: TGCAGTGCTCCCTTCGTTTCCTACAATGAGCAGTTCTTC. It is translated as CSAPFVSYNEQFF.

This clonotype was seen many times. The V gene is TRBV5-4, the J gene TRBJ2-7, with 9 nucleotides matching TRBD1. Germline V gene data show CDR1 as SGHNT and CDR2 as YYREEE (reference sequence). With 4 bases clipped from V and 1 base from J, the junction kept 3 bases outside the gene matches. This CDR3 is built from 14 residues. CDR3 region: CASSQTGGSYEQYF. The CDR3 nucleotides read TGTGCCAGCAGCCAGACAGGGGGGTCCTACGAGCAGTACTTC.

This clonotype was observed at least ten times. The chain recombines TRBV29-1 with TRBJ2-5; 8 positions agree with TRBD1. CDR1 is SQVTM, CDR2 ANQGSEA, per germline. The CDR3 is 12 residues long. The trim removed 6 bases at V and 4 bases at J, leaving 4 bases unmatched. The CDR3 nucleotides are TGCAGCGTCGACAGGGGAGGAGAGACCCAGTACTTC. Its protein is CSVDRGGETQYF.

The V and J genes are TRBV28 and TRBJ1-2, with D uncertain. V shed 6 bases and J shed 1 base, with 9 bases lying between them. Germline V gene data show CDR1 as MDHEN and CDR2 as SYDVKM. CDR3 size: 13 residues. CDR3 sequence (DNA): TGTGCCAGCAGGGGGAACCTTAACTATGGCTACACCTTC. This encodes CASRGNLNYGYTF.

This clonotype has a count of ten or more. The V call is TRBV5-1, the J call TRBJ1-2; the D is unclear. The germline V and J ends were trimmed by 9 bases and 6 bases, with 12 bases remaining between them. The CDR3 loop spans 11 amino acids. Germline V lookup: CDR1 SGHRS, CDR2 YFSETQ. The CDR3 sequence: CATRGGNGYTF. For the CDR3, the DNA is TGCGCCACGCGGGGTGGAAATGGCTACACCTTC.

This clonotype was found many times. The chain carries TRBV10-3 and TRBJ1-1; 7 nucleotides align to TRBD1. In germline, CDR1 is ENHRY, CDR2 SYGVKD. The V segment lost 2 bases and the J segment 5 bases; nucleotides outside the gene matches: 5. The CDR3 is 14 amino acids. The CDR3 is CAISETDRRTEAFF. DNA for the CDR3: TGTGCCATCAGTGAGACGGACAGGAGGACTGAAGCTTTCTTT.

Many counts were recorded for this clonotype. Sequence at one end of the junction differs from germline and may be a read error. The chain links TRBV6-5 to TRBJ2-3, with D possibly matching TRBD2 (7 bases). In germline, CDR1 is MNHEY, CDR2 SVGAGI. CDR3 length: 15 residues. CDR3: CASSYSRGASDAQYF. CDR3 sequence (DNA): TGTGCCAGCAGTTACTCACGGGGGGCCTCAGATGCGCAGTATTTT.

DNA for the CDR3: TGCAGTGCCAGGGACAGGGAGTATGAAAAACTGTTTTTT. Protein sequence: CSARDREYEKLFF. This chain joins TRBV20-1 and TRBJ1-4; 9 bases are shared with TRBD1. The length of the CDR3 is 13 residues. Germline V gives CDR1 DFQATT, CDR2 SNEGSKA (reference sequence). V lost 6 bases and J lost 6; bases outside the gene matches: 5.

This clonotype showed up many times. The chain combines TRBV18 with TRBJ2-7; TRBD2 agrees at 8 bases. The V gene's germline CDR1 is KGHSH and CDR2 LQKENI. The junction had 4 bases not matched to a gene; V was cut back by 2 bases and J by 4 bases. The CDR3 loop spans 14 amino acids. The CDR3 is CASSPVQRGYEQYF. The CDR3 nucleotides are TGTGCCAGCTCACCAGTCCAGCGGGGGTACGAGCAGTACTTC. The variable domain in full, completed from reference TRBV18 and TRBJ2-7, reads NAGVMQNPRHLVRRRGQEARLRCSPMKGHSHVYWYRQLPEEGLKFMVYLQKENIIDESGMPKERFSAEFPKEGPSILRIQQVVRGDSAAYFCASSPVQRGYEQYFGPGTRLTVT.